Reported below is one T cell receptor beta chain. Its antigen remains unidentified. This entry belongs to a study of OX40 agonist ivuxolimab in advanced cancers. Study-wide context: A male proportion of over 75% was recorded, with mean age approximately 64 years and range roughly 23 to 85. Findings and caveats of the study: Still undetermined is the antigen specificity of the expanded peripheral T cells. Partly responding patients at 0.1-3.0 mg/kg showed some of the smallest clonal expansion.

Samples of blood were obtained at baseline, on cycle 4 day 1, and on cycle 7 day 1. The CDR3 extends over 15 amino acids. In germline, CDR1 is SGHNT, CDR2 YYREEE (reference sequence). After removal of 0 bases from V and 4 bases from J, the junction contained 2 bases not matched to a gene. The protocol was immunoSEQ multiplex PCR, while the TCRdb copy is restricted to in-frame clones and leaves out a portion. The sample has around 88,000 clones, about 90% seen once. The source was CD4+ or CD8+ T cells sorted from blood, collected in a trial of the OX40 agonist ivuxolimab. V and J are TRBV5-4 and TRBJ2-7; TRBD1 agrees at 12 bases. This TCR came from an adult with an advanced solid tumor such as melanoma, head and neck, liver or kidney cancer. CDR3 bases: TGTGCCAGCAGCTTGGCGGGACAGGGGGCTTACGAGCAGTACTTC. Its translation is CASSLAGQGAYEQYF. Combining the CDR3 with reference TRBV5-4 and TRBJ2-7 gives the whole variable domain ETGVTQSPTHLIKTRGQQVTLRCSSQSGHNTVSWYQQALGQGPQFIFQYYREEENGRGNFPPRFSGLQFPNYSSELNVNALELDDSALYLCASSLAGQGAYEQYFGPGTRLTVT.